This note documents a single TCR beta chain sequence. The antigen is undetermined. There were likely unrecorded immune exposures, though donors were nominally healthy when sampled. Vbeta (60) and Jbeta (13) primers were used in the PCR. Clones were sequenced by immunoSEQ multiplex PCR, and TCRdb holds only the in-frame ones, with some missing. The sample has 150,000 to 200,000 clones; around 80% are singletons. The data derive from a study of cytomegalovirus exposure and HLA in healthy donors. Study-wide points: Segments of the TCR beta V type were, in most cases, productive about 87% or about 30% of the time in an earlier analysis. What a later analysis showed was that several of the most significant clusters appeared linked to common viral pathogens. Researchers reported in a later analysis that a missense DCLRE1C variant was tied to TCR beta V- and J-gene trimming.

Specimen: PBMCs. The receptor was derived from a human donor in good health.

The CDR3 coding sequence is TGTGCCAGCAGCTGGGACAGCTACTACGAGCAGTACTTC. It encodes CASSWDSYYEQYF. The rearrangement links TRBV6-1 to TRBJ2-7; 7 positions match TRBD1. Germline V gene data show CDR1 as MNHNS and CDR2 as SASEGT. CDR3 length: 13 residues. V gave up 6 bases and J gave up 3 bases; unmatched junction bases: 5.